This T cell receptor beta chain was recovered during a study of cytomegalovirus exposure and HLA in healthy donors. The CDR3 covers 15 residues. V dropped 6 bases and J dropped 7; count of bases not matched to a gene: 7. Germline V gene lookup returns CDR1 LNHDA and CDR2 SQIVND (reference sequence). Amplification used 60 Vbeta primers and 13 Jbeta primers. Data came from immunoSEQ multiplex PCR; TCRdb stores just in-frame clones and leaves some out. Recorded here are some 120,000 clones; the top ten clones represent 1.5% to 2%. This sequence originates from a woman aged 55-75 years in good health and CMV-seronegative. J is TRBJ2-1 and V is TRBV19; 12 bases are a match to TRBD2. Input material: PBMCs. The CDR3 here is CASRLAGGPSNEQFF. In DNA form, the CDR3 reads TGTGCCAGTAGGCTAGCGGGAGGGCCGAGTAATGAGCAGTTCTTC.